The present T cell receptor (beta chain) was sequenced within a study of cytomegalovirus exposure and HLA in healthy donors. About this clone itself: Antigen specificity is unknown.

The PCR was carried out with 60 Vbeta primers and 13 Jbeta primers. In the source study's methods: In a later analysis, roughly 10 million of 83 million or so unique beta chains occurred in at least two donors. The table came from immunoSEQ multiplex PCR; TCRdb's copy has only in-frame clones and leaves some out. V, J and clone size were drawn from that table, and D and trimming were deduced from the DNA. The repertoire holds around 130,000 clones, with approximately 80% as singletons. Study-level points and caveats: A later analysis linked a missense variant in DCLRE1C to the trimming of TCR beta V and J genes. Later analysis placed DRB1 highest and HLA-C lowest in TCR association rates, which differed by HLA locus.

Germline V gene data show CDR1 as MGHRA and CDR2 as YSYEKL. There are 15 residues in the CDR3. Trimming removed 2 bases from V and 2 bases from J; junction bases left unmatched: 3. This TCR was recovered from a woman between 18 and 29 years old in good health and CMV-seronegative. The sequenced sample was PBMCs. The chain joins TRBV4-1 to TRBJ2-7; TRBD2 matches 10 bases. CDR3 sequence reads: CASSQPLAGTYEQYF. CDR3 in DNA: TGCGCCAGCAGCCAACCACTAGCGGGAACCTACGAGCAGTACTTC.